This T cell receptor (beta chain) comes out of a study of T cells in Graves' hyperthyroidism and ophthalmopathy. Study-level findings and limits: Among thyroid clonotypes expanded above 0.001, most also appeared in blood.

This clonotype has only a few counts. Its matching antigen is unknown. TCR beta CDR3 regions were amplified from RNA. RT-PCR in the first round (using the HTBI primer set) targeted the TCR CDR3. Via MiXCR, TCRdb re-called the multiplex PCR reads, giving one row per CDR3 protein. The table has around 350,000 distinct CDR3 sequences, 13% seen once; the top ten hold 9.2%. Sequences were obtained from blood. The TCR was taken from a woman aged 18 to 35 with Graves' hyperthyroidism.

Here the CDR3 DNA reads TGTGCCAGCAGTTTATATTCGGCGCCCACTGAAGCTTTCTTT. This encodes CASSLYSAPTEAFF. V and J are TRBV27 and TRBJ1-1; D ambiguous. The CDR3 length is 14 residues. With 1 base removed from V and 4 bases from J, the gap between germline ends came to 10 bases. Germline V gene data show CDR1 as MNHEY and CDR2 as SMNVEV (reference sequence).